The 14 T cell receptor beta chains presented below share a single source sample, sequenced in a study of T cell clones after liver transplantation. Libraries were prepared by immunoSEQ multiplex PCR; TCRdb keeps only in-frame clonotypes and omits some of them. Of about 17,000 clones in the sample, 80% are singletons; the top ten hold roughly 32%. Specimen: CD8+ T cells from blood, collected about 50 months after liver transplant. Receptors were obtained from a human patient who received a liver transplant. A share of the T cells may be of graft donor origin.

The chain joins TRBV13 to TRBJ2-3; TRBD2 is a possible D gene (7 bases). The V end was cut by 6 bases, the J end by 5 bases, with 15 bases between. The germline CDR1 and CDR2 sequences are PRHDT and FYEKMQ (reference sequence). This CDR3 contains 14 residues. The CDR3 loop reads CASRLLGGQDTQYF. As DNA, the CDR3 is TGTGCCAGCAGACTTTTGGGGGGGCAAGATACGCAGTATTTT.

The genes are TRBV13 and TRBJ1-1, with unresolved D. Germline V gene lookup returns CDR1 PRHDT and CDR2 FYEKMQ (reference sequence). The CDR3 loop spans 14 amino acids. Trimming removed 0 bases from V and 1 base from J, with 6 bases in between. CDR3 in DNA: TGTGCCAGCAGCTTAGGCAGGACGAACACTGAAGCTTTCTTT. Its translation: CASSLGRTNTEAFF.

The chain has TRBV5-6 and TRBJ1-2; D not resolved. This CDR3 spans 15 amino acids. The V gene lost 1 base and the J gene lost 3 bases, with 13 bases spanning the gap. Germline V gene data show CDR1 as SGHDT and CDR2 as YYEEEE. The CDR3, as DNA: TGTGCCAGCAGCTTGCTTGTACAAGAGCACTATGGCTACACCTTC. Protein product: CASSLLVQEHYGYTF. The full variable domain, completed using reference TRBV5-6 and TRBJ1-2, is DAGVTQSPTHLIKTRGQQVTLRCSPKSGHDTVSWYQQALGQGPQFIFQYYEEEERQRGNFPDRFSGHQFPNYSSELNVNALLLGDSALYLCASSLLVQEHYGYTFGSGTRLTVV.

The CDR3 DNA sequence: TGCGCCAGCAGCCAAGAGGGCCCCGGGACTAGCAATGATGAGCAGTTCTTC. It yields the protein CASSQEGPGTSNDEQFF. The chain combines TRBV4-1 with TRBJ2-1; the match to TRBD2 covers 9 bases. After removal of 0 bases from V and 8 bases from J, the junction contained 11 bases not matched to a gene. CDR1 is MGHRA, CDR2 YSYEKL, per germline. The CDR3 sequence is 17 residues long.

Written as DNA, the CDR3 is TGTGCCAGCAGTTTCAGACAGTTCTCTGGAAACACCATATATTTT. Translated: CASSFRQFSGNTIYF. The chain joins TRBV28 to TRBJ1-3, with D tentatively TRBD1 (5 bases). Germline V gives CDR1 MDHEN, CDR2 SYDVKM. V was clipped by 3 bases and J by 0 bases, with 9 bases between them. The CDR3 extends over 15 amino acids.

V usage is TRBV5-4 and J usage is TRBJ2-2, with D possibly called TRBD1 or TRBD2 (5 bases each). Germline lookup yields CDR1 SGHNT and CDR2 YYREEE (reference sequence). This CDR3 spans 16 amino acids. V lost 0 bases and J lost 0, with 9 bases in between. The CDR3 sequence: CASSLGQGANTGELFF. The CDR3 nucleotides read TGTGCCAGCAGCTTGGGGCAGGGAGCGAACACCGGGGAGCTGTTTTTT.

The rearrangement links TRBV28 to TRBJ2-1; 13 nucleotides line up with TRBD2. V lost 5 bases and J lost 5; bases outside the gene matches: 6. The CDR3 is 16 amino acids. Germline lookup yields CDR1 MDHEN and CDR2 SYDVKM. CDR3 protein: CASSTPGLAGNNEQFF. CDR3 coding DNA: TGTGCCAGCAGTACCCCGGGACTAGCGGGGAACAATGAGCAGTTCTTC.

This clone was seen only once. J is TRBJ2-1 and V is TRBV21-1; the D call of TRBD2 is as the table states it, not checked on the DNA. TRBV21-1 is recorded as a pseudogene. The CDR3 runs to 16 residues. Here the CDR3 reads CASTYRGGLHVNEQFF. CDR3 DNA sequence: TGTGCCAGCACCTATAGGGGGGGCCTTCACGTGAATGAGCAGTTCTTC.

V is TRBV7-9 and J is TRBJ2-7; D might be TRBD2 (5 bases). The V end was cut by 4 bases, the J end by 2 bases, with 15 bases between. The CDR3 sequence is 15 residues long. Germline CDR1 SEHNR, CDR2 FQNEAQ (reference sequence). The CDR3 sequence: CASSSTGIFTYEQYF. The CDR3 DNA reads as TGTGCCAGCAGCTCCACGGGAATCTTTACCTACGAGCAGTACTTC. The full variable domain, its missing parts supplied by reference TRBV7-9 and TRBJ2-7, is DTGVSQNPRHKITKRGQNVTFRCDPISEHNRLYWYRQTLGQGPEFLTYFQNEAQLEKSRLLSDRFSAERPKGSFSTLEIQRTEQGDSAMYLCASSSTGIFTYEQYFGPGTRLTVT.

The chain recombines TRBV4-2 with TRBJ2-1, with 10 bases aligning to TRBD2. CDR1 and CDR2 from the germline V gene are LGHNA and YNFKEQ. With V trimmed by 5 bases and J by 6 bases, 4 bases remained unmatched. This CDR3 comprises 14 residues. The CDR3 DNA reads TGTGCCAGCAGCTCCGCTAGCGGGGGCAATGAGCAGTTCTTC. Its translation is CASSSASGGNEQFF.

This sequence joins TRBV19 and TRBJ1-3; no clear D gene. Germline V gene data show CDR1 as LNHDA and CDR2 as SQIVND (reference sequence). The CDR3 consists of 15 residues. Trimming took off 4 bases at V and 0 bases at J, with 10 bases between the two ends. The CDR3: CASSNFHGSGNTIYF. DNA for the CDR3: TGTGCCAGTAGTAATTTTCACGGCTCTGGAAACACCATATATTTT. Full variable domain (remainder filled in from reference TRBV19 and TRBJ1-3): DGGITQSPKYLFRKEGQNVTLSCEQNLNHDAMYWYRQDPGQGLRLIYYSQIVNDFQKGDIAEGYSVSREKKESFPLTVTSAQKNPTAFYLCASSNFHGSGNTIYFGEGSWLTVV.

The chain has TRBV19 and TRBJ1-4; D is perhaps TRBD1 (5 bases). Trimming shortened V by 10 bases and J by 8 bases, and 14 bases separated the two germline ends. Germline lookup yields CDR1 LNHDA and CDR2 SQIVND (reference sequence). This CDR3 contains 12 residues. The CDR3, as DNA: TGTGCCACCGTCAGGGCGGACGAAAAACTGTTTTTT. Encoded protein: CATVRADEKLFF.

The chain couples TRBV13 to TRBJ2-3; 9 positions match TRBD2. The V segment lost 6 bases and the J segment 1 base; nucleotides outside the gene matches: 5. This CDR3 is 15 amino acids long. Germline loops: CDR1 PRHDT, CDR2 FYEKMQ (reference sequence). The CDR3 region has the DNA TGTGCCAGCAGGCGGCGGGGGGGCGGCACAGATACGCAGTATTTT. Amino acids: CASRRRGGGTDTQYF.

The chain couples TRBV18 to TRBJ1-1; D might be TRBD1 (5 bases). The CDR3 has 12 residues. V lost 3 bases to trimming and J lost 5 bases, with 7 bases between them. Germline V CDR1 and CDR2: KGHSH, LQKENI. CDR3 amino acids: CASSPGQTEAFF. As DNA, the CDR3 is TGTGCCAGCTCACCTGGACAAACTGAAGCTTTCTTT.